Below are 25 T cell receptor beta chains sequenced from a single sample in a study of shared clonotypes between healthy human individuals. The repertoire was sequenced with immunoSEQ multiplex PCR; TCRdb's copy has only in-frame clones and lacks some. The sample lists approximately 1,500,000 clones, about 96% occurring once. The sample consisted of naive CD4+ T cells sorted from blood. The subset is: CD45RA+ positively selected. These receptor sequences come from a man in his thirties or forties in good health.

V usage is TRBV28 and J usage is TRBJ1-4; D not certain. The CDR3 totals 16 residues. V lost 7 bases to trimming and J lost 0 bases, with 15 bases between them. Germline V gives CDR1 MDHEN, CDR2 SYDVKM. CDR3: CASTSGAEPTNEKLFF. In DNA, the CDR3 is TGTGCCAGCACTTCTGGAGCGGAGCCAACTAATGAAAAACTGTTTTTT.

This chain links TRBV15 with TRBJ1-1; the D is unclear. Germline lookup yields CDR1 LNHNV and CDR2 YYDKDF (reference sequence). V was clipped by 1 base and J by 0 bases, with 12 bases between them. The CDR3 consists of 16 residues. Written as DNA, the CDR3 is TGTGCCACCAGCAGAGTTCGAACAGCAGTGAACACTGAAGCTTTCTTT. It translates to CATSRVRTAVNTEAFF.

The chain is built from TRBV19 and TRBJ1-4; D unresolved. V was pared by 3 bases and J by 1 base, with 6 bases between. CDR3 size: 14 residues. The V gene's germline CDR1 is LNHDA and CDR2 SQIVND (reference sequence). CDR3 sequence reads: CASSMLQTNEKLFF. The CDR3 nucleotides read TGTGCCAGTAGTATGCTACAAACTAATGAAAAACTGTTTTTT.

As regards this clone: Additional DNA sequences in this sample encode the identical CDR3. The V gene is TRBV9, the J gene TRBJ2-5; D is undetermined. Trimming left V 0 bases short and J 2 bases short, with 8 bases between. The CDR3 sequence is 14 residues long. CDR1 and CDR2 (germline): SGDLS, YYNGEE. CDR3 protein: CASSVGLAQETQYF. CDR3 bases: TGTGCCAGCAGCGTAGGGTTAGCACAAGAGACCCAGTACTTC.

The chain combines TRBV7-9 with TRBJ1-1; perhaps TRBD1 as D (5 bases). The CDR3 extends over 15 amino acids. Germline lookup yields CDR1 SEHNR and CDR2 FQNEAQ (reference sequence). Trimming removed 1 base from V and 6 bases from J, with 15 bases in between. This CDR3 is CASSLERTPIAEAFF. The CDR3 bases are TGTGCCAGCAGCTTAGAACGGACACCCATCGCTGAAGCTTTCTTT.

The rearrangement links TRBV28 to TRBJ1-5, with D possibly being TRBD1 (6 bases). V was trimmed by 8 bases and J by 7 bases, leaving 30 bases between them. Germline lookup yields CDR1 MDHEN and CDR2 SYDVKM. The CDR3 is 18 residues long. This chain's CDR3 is CASSSNPFGVRGGQPQHF. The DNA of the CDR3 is TGTGCCAGCTCCTCGAATCCGTTTGGCGTTAGGGGGGGGCAGCCCCAGCATTTT.

The CDR3: CASRDLRGVNTEAFF. CDR3 nucleotide sequence: TGTGCCAGCAGGGATTTAAGGGGAGTGAACACTGAAGCTTTCTTT. The chain recombines TRBV6-1 with TRBJ1-1; D might be TRBD1 (5 bases). Germline V gene sequence: CDR1 MNHNS, CDR2 SASEGT. With 6 bases removed from V and 0 bases from J, the gap between germline ends came to 14 bases. This CDR3 is 15 amino acids long.

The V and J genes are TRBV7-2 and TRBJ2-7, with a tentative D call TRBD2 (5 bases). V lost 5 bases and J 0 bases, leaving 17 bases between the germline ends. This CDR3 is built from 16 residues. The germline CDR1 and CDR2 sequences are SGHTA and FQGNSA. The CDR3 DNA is TGTGCCAGCAGCCCCTTATGGAGGAGGAGCTCCTACGAGCAGTACTTC. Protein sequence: CASSPLWRRSSYEQYF. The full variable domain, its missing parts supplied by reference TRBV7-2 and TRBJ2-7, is GAGVSQSPSNKVTEKGKDVELRCDPISGHTALYWYRQSLGQGLEFLIYFQGNSAPDKSGLPSDRFSAERTGGSVSTLTIQRTQQEDSAVYLCASSPLWRRSSYEQYFGPGTRLTVT.

The CDR3 spells CAIRGATYEQYF. In DNA form, the CDR3 reads TGTGCCATCAGAGGGGCCACCTACGAGCAGTACTTC. The chain uses TRBV10-3 and TRBJ2-7, with D tentatively TRBD1 (5 bases). Germline V gene sequence: CDR1 ENHRY, CDR2 SYGVKD. The CDR3 totals 12 residues. The V end lost 6 bases, the J end lost 2 bases, and 8 bases lay between the germline ends.

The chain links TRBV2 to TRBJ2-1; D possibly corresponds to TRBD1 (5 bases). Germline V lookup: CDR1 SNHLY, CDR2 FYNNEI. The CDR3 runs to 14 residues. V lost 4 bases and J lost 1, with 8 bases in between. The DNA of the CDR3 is TGTGCCAGCAGTGGCAGGGATTCCTACAATGAGCAGTTCTTC. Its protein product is CASSGRDSYNEQFF. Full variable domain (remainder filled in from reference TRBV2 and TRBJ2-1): EPEVTQTPSHQVTQMGQEVILRCVPISNHLYFYWYRQILGQKVEFLVSFYNNEISEKSEIFDDQFSVERPDGSNFTLKIRSTKLEDSAMYFCASSGRDSYNEQFFGPGTRLTVL.

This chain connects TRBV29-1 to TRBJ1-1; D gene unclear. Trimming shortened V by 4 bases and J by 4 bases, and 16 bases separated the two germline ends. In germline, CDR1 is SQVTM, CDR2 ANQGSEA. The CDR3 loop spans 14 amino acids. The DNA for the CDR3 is TGCAGCGTTGTAGGGAGCGGGGTCGTCACTGAAGCTTTCTTT. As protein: CSVVGSGVVTEAFF.

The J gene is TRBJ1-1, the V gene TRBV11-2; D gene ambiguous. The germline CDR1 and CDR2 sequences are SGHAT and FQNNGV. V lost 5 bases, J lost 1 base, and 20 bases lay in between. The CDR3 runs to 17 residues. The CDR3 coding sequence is TGTGCCAGCAGCCCACGAAGAGCTAGAGAGCCGAACACTGAAGCTTTCTTT. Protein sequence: CASSPRRAREPNTEAFF.

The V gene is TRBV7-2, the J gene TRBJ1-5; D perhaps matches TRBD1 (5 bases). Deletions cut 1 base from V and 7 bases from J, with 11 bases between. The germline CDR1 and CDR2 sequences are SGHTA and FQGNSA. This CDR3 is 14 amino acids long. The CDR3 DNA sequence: TGTGCCAGCAGCTTAGGTGGGGGTACGCAGCCCCAGCATTTT. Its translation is CASSLGGGTQPQHF.

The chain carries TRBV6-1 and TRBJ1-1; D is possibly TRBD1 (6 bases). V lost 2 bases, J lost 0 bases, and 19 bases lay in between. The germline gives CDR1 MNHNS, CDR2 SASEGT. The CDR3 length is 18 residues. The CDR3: CASSERWTAIAMNTEAFF. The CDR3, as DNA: TGTGCCAGCAGTGAACGATGGACAGCCATTGCGATGAACACTGAAGCTTTCTTT.

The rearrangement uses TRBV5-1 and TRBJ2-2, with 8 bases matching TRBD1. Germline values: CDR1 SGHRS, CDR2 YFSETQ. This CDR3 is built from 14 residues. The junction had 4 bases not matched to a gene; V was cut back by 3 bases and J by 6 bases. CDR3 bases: TGCGCCAGCAGCTCGGGACAGGTAGCCGGGGAGCTGTTTTTT. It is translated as CASSSGQVAGELFF.

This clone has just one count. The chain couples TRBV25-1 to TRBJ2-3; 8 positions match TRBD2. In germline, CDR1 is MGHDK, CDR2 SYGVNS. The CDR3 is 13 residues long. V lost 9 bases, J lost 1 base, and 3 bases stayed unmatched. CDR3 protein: CASTLAGTDTQYF. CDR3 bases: TGTGCCAGTACACTAGCGGGCACAGATACGCAGTATTTT.

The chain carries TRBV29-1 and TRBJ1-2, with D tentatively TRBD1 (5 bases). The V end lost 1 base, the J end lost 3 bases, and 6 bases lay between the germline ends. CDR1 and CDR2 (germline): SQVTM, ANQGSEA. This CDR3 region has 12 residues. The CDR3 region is CSVEGGDYGYTF. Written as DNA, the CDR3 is TGCAGCGTTGAAGGGGGGGACTATGGCTACACCTTC.

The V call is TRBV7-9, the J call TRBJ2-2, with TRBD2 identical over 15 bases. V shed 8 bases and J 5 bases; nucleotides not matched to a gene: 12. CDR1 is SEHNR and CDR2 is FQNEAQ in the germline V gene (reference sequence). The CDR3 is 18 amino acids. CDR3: CASGSGTSGRNRTGELFF. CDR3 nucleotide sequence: TGTGCCAGCGGGTCCGGGACTAGCGGGAGGAATAGAACCGGGGAGCTGTTTTTT. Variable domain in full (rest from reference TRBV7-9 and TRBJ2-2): DTGVSQNPRHKITKRGQNVTFRCDPISEHNRLYWYRQTLGQGPEFLTYFQNEAQLEKSRLLSDRFSAERPKGSFSTLEIQRTEQGDSAMYLCASGSGTSGRNRTGELFFGEGSRLTVL.

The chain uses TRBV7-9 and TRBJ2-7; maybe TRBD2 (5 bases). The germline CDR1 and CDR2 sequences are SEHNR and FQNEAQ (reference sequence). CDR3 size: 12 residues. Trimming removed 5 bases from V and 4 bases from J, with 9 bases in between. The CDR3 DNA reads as TGTGCCAGCAGCCTGACTACTTACGAGCAGTACTTC. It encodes CASSLTTYEQYF.

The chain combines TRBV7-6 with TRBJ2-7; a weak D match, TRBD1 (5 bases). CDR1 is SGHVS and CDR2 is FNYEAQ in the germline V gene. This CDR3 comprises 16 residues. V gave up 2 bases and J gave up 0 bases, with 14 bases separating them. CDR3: CASSLLPREDSYEQYF. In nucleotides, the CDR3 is TGTGCCAGCAGCTTACTTCCCAGGGAAGACTCCTACGAGCAGTACTTC. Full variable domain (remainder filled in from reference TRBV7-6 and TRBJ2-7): GAGVSQSPRYKVTKRGQDVALRCDPISGHVSLYWYRQALGQGPEFLTYFNYEAQQDKSGLPNDRFSAERPEGSISTLTIQRTEQRDSAMYRCASSLLPREDSYEQYFGPGTRLTVT.

CDR3 sequence: CASSSGGGKEQYF. The DNA for the CDR3 is TGTGCCAGCAGCTCTGGAGGGGGTAAGGAGCAGTACTTC. The rearrangement links TRBV7-9 to TRBJ2-7; D may match TRBD1 or TRBD2 (6 bases each). The CDR3 length is 13 residues. Germline V gene data show CDR1 as SEHNR and CDR2 as FQNEAQ (reference sequence). The V and J ends lost 4 bases and 7 bases respectively, with 14 bases between them.

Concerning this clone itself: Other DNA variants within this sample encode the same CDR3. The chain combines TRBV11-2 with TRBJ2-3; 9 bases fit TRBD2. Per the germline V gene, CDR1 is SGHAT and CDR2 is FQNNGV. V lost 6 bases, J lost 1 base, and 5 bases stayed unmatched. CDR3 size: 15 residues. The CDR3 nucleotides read TGTGCCAGCAGTTTTAGGACTAGCGGCACAGATACGCAGTATTTT. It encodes CASSFRTSGTDTQYF. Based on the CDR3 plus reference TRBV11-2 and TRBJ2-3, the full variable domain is EAGVAQSPRYKIIEKRQSVAFWCNPISGHATLYWYQQILGQGPKLLIQFQNNGVVDDSQLPKDRFSAERLKGVDSTLKIQPAKLEDSAVYLCASSFRTSGTDTQYFGPGTRLTVL.

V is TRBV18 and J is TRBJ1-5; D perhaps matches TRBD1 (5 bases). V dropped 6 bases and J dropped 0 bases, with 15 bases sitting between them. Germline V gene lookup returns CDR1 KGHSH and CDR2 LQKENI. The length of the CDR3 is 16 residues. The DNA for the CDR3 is TGTGCCAGCTCCCCTAAAGGACACATTAGCAATCAGCCCCAGCATTTT. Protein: CASSPKGHISNQPQHF. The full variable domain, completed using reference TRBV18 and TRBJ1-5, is NAGVMQNPRHLVRRRGQEARLRCSPMKGHSHVYWYRQLPEEGLKFMVYLQKENIIDESGMPKERFSAEFPKEGPSILRIQQVVRGDSAAYFCASSPKGHISNQPQHFGDGTRLSIL.

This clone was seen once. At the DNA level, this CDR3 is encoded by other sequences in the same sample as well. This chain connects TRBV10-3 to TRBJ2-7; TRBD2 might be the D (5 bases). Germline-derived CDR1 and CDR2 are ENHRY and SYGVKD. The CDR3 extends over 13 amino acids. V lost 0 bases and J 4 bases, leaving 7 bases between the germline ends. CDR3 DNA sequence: TGTGCCATCAGTGAGTCGGGAGAGTACGAGCAGTACTTC. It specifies CAISESGEYEQYF.

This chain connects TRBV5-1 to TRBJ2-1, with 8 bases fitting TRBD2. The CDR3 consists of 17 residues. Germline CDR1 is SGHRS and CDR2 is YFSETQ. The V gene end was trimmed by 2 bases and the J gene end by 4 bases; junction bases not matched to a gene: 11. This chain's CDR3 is CASSLAVAASGYNEQFF. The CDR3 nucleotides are TGCGCCAGCAGCTTAGCGGTGGCGGCTAGCGGGTACAATGAGCAGTTCTTC.